These T cell receptor beta chains were read from a single sample in a study of T cell changes during pregnancy in multiple sclerosis. Some clones are missing from TCRdb's copy, which holds only in-frame ones; the method was immunoSEQ multiplex PCR. The repertoire has about 52,000 clones, around nine tenths of them found once; the top ten carry less than 0.4%. The sequencing here drew on CD4+ T cells from peripheral blood mononuclear cells, taken before pregnancy. Every receptor here comes from a female donor with multiple sclerosis, enrolled in a pregnancy study. Each CDR3 is given with its conserved first and last residue. The D gene is left open where the match is weak. The listing skips clone size in some rows; elsewhere it reads once, few, many or a size class.

j_gene | d_gene | v_gene | len | abundance | CDR3aa | CDR3nt
TRBJ1-2 | . | TRBV5-1 | 17 | . | CASSNTGSWESNYGYTF | TGCGCCAGCAGCAATACCGGGTCCTGGGAGTCTAACTATGGCTACACCTTC
TRBJ1-1 | . | TRBV12-5 | 15 | . | CASGLVSRGGTVAFF | TGTGCTAGTGGTTTGGTGAGTCGGGGGGGGACGGTAGCTTTCTTT
TRBJ1-5 | . | TRBV27 | 16 | . | CASGLSGTLSNQPQHF | TGTGCCAGCGGTCTTTCCGGGACACTCAGCAATCAGCCCCAGCATTTT
TRBJ1-2 | TRBD1 | TRBV5-5 | 17 | . | CASSPLPDRGYNYGYTF | TGTGCCAGCAGCCCCCTACCCGACAGGGGGTATAACTATGGCTACACCTTC
TRBJ1-3 | . | TRBV4-1 | 12 | once | CASSPGGNTIYF | TGCGCCAGCAGCCCAGGTGGAAACACCATATATTTT
TRBJ2-1 | . | TRBV19 | 15 | . | CASSPSRGGKVEQFF | TGTGCCAGTAGCCCCTCGAGGGGCGGGAAAGTTGAGCAGTTCTTC
TRBJ1-5 | TRBD1 | TRBV7-6 | 18 | few | CASSTSGGTGGRNQPQHF | TGTGCCAGCAGCACATCGGGTGGGACAGGGGGTCGCAATCAGCCCCAGCATTTT
TRBJ2-1 | TRBD2 | TRBV2 | 16 | once | CASMRTSGSSYNEQFF | TGTGCCAGCATGAGGACTAGCGGGAGCTCCTACAATGAGCAGTTCTTC
TRBJ2-4 | . | TRBV10-1 | 14 | . | CASSEGPAKNIQYF | TGCGCCAGCAGTGAGGGGCCAGCCAAAAACATTCAGTACTTC
TRBJ1-5 | TRBD1 | TRBV29-1 | 13 | . | CSVNRGVGQPQHF | TGCAGCGTTAACAGGGGGGTGGGTCAGCCCCAGCATTTT
TRBJ1-3 | TRBD1 | TRBV28 | 13 | . | CASRTGAGNTIYF | TGTGCCAGCAGGACAGGGGCTGGAAACACCATATATTTT
TRBJ2-2 | TRBD1 | TRBV30 | 15 | . | CAWSAGGANTGELFF | TGTGCCTGGAGTGCAGGGGGCGCGAACACCGGGGAGCTGTTTTTT
TRBJ2-5 | . | TRBV7-8 | 13 | . | CASSPNRRETQYF | TGTGCCAGCAGCCCAAATAGAAGAGAGACCCAGTACTTC
TRBJ2-7 | TRBD1 | TRBV6-5 | 15 | once | CASSYAGQGAYEQYF | TGTGCCAGCAGTTATGCGGGACAGGGGGCCTACGAGCAGTACTTC
TRBJ2-2 | . | TRBV27 | 15 | . | CASSLSTGYTGELFF | TGTGCCAGCAGTTTATCCACAGGGTACACCGGGGAGCTGTTTTTT
TRBJ1-5 | . | TRBV5-1 | 15 | . | CASSLAGNSNQPQHF | TGCGCCAGCAGCTTGGCCGGGAATAGCAATCAGCCCCAGCATTTT
TRBJ2-3 | . | TRBV6-1 | 17 | . | CASSVLGTRLRADTQYF | TGTGCCAGCAGTGTGCTCGGGACTCGCCTTAGGGCAGATACGCAGTATTTT
TRBJ2-5 | . | TRBV14 | 16 | . | CASSQDLGLGQETQYF | TGTGCCAGCAGCCAAGATCTGGGACTGGGACAAGAGACCCAGTACTTC
TRBJ2-1 | TRBD2 | TRBV12-5 | 21 | . | CASGFRLSNSGRGKSYNEQFF | TGTGCTAGTGGTTTCCGTCTAAGTAATAGCGGGAGGGGAAAATCCTACAATGAGCAGTTCTTC
TRBJ2-1 | TRBD2 | TRBV7-9 | 15 | . | CASSLGQRAGGPRFF | TGTGCCAGCAGCTTAGGCCAGCGAGCGGGAGGGCCCCGGTTCTTC
TRBJ2-1 | . | TRBV6-5 | 14 | . | CASSQPDSYNEQFF | TGTGCCAGCAGTCAACCCGACAGTTATAATGAGCAGTTCTTC
TRBJ1-1 | . | TRBV6-5 | 15 | . | CASKYGRRENTEAFF | TGTGCCAGCAAATACGGGAGAAGGGAGAACACTGAAGCTTTCTTT
TRBJ2-2 | . | TRBV6-1 | 13 | . | CASSQTRPGELFF | TGTGCCAGCAGCCAGACTCGTCCCGGGGAGCTGTTTTTT
TRBJ2-2 | TRBD2 | TRBV5-1 | 19 | . | CASSAPPSLAEGYTGELFF | TGCGCCAGCAGTGCGCCCCCGTCACTAGCGGAAGGATACACCGGGGAGCTGTTTTTT
TRBJ1-6 | . | TRBV5-1 | 14 | . | CASSLVDRNSPLHF | TGCGCCAGCAGCTTGGTTGACAGGAATTCACCCCTCCACTTT
TRBJ2-7 | TRBD2 | TRBV5-5 | 17 | . | CASTDVRLAGVTSEQYF | TGTGCCAGCACCGATGTCAGGTTAGCGGGAGTTACCAGCGAGCAGTACTTC
TRBJ1-4 | TRBD1 | TRBV19 | 15 | . | CASSILDRTNEKLFF | TGTGCCAGTAGTATCTTGGACAGGACCAATGAAAAACTGTTTTTT
TRBJ2-7 | TRBD1 | TRBV4-3 | 16 | . | CASSQGTGTGVDEQYF | TGCGCCAGCAGCCAGGGAACCGGGACAGGGGTCGACGAGCAGTACTTC
TRBJ1-2 | . | TRBV5-6 | 14 | . | CASSPLTANYGYTF | TGTGCCAGCAGTCCCCTGACAGCGAACTATGGCTACACCTTC
TRBJ1-3 | . | TRBV5-6 | 16 | . | CASSLRGRPAGNTIYF | TGTGCCAGCAGCTTAAGAGGGCGGCCGGCTGGAAACACCATATATTTT
TRBJ1-2 | . | TRBV27 | 14 | . | CASSFLGSNYGYTF | TGTGCCAGCAGTTTTCTCGGGTCTAACTATGGCTACACCTTC
TRBJ1-1 | . | TRBV30 | 13 | . | CAWSVVGGGGAFF | TGTGCCTGGAGTGTAGTGGGCGGCGGGGGAGCTTTCTTT
TRBJ2-2 | TRBD2 | TRBV29-1 | 14 | . | CSFSSGRGTGELFF | TGCAGCTTCTCTAGCGGGAGGGGAACCGGGGAGCTGTTTTTT
TRBJ1-1 | . | TRBV7-3 | 13 | . | CASSLTPNTEAFF | TGTGCCAGCAGCTTGACACCGAACACTGAAGCTTTCTTT
TRBJ2-7 | TRBD2 | TRBV10-2 | 15 | . | CASSPGLAGGAEQYF | TGCGCCAGCAGTCCGGGACTAGCGGGAGGGGCCGAGCAGTACTTC
TRBJ2-1 | . | TRBV5-1 | 15 | . | CASSLESRSYNEQFF | TGCGCCAGCAGCTTGGAATCTCGCTCCTACAATGAGCAGTTCTTC
TRBJ2-7 | TRBD2 | TRBV18 | 20 | few | CASSPTIEGSGRAELYEQYF | TGTGCCAGCTCACCAACCATAGAAGGTAGCGGGAGGGCCGAGTTGTACGAGCAGTACTTC
TRBJ2-4 | . | TRBV19 | 18 | . | CASSIWRPGRSTKNIQYF | TGTGCCAGTAGTATTTGGCGCCCGGGGAGATCCACCAAAAACATTCAGTACTTC
TRBJ2-7 | TRBD2 | TRBV6-5 | 15 | . | CASRPELAGAGEQYF | TGTGCCAGCAGACCCGAGCTAGCGGGAGCGGGCGAGCAGTACTTC
TRBJ2-5 | . | TRBV7-8 | 13 | . | CASSSLGRETQYF | TGTGCCAGCAGCAGCCTAGGCCGGGAGACCCAGTACTTC
TRBJ1-1 | . | TRBV18 | 14 | . | CASSPNSLSGEAFF | TGTGCCAGCTCACCAAACTCCCTGAGTGGTGAAGCTTTCTTT
TRBJ2-7 | . | TRBV7-9 | 15 | . | CASSLRQGSSYEQYF | TGTGCCAGCAGCTTGAGGCAGGGATCCTCCTACGAGCAGTACTTC
TRBJ1-4 | TRBD1 | TRBV7-9 | 14 | . | CASSTQGAVEKLFF | TGTGCCAGCAGCACACAGGGGGCCGTAGAAAAACTGTTTTTT
TRBJ1-4 | TRBD1 | TRBV5-1 | 14 | . | CASSTRQGGEKLFF | TGCGCCAGCAGCACCCGACAGGGGGGCGAAAAACTGTTTTTT
TRBJ2-7 | TRBD2 | TRBV19 | 15 | . | CASSPPSRLAGEQYF | TGTGCCAGTAGTCCTCCTTCGAGGCTAGCGGGAGAGCAGTACTTC